A single sample gave rise to the 25 T cell receptor beta chains below, sequenced in a study of cytomegalovirus exposure and HLA in healthy donors. The PCR used 60 Vbeta and 13 Jbeta primers. The repertoire was sequenced with immunoSEQ multiplex PCR; TCRdb's copy has only in-frame clones and lacks some. The table includes about 120,000 clones, 76% detected once. The material sequenced was PBMCs. The receptors originated from a middle-aged woman in good health and CMV-seropositive.

This clone was seen a few times. The CDR3 sequence is CASSPISGTYEQYF. CDR3 DNA: TGTGCCAGCTCACCTATTAGCGGGACTTACGAGCAGTACTTC. The V and J genes are TRBV18 and TRBJ2-7, with TRBD2 matching over 8 bases. Germline CDR1 and CDR2: KGHSH and LQKENI. V gave up 3 bases and J gave up 4 bases; unmatched junction bases: 5. The CDR3 runs to 14 residues. Based on the CDR3 plus reference TRBV18 and TRBJ2-7, the full variable domain is NAGVMQNPRHLVRRRGQEARLRCSPMKGHSHVYWYRQLPEEGLKFMVYLQKENIIDESGMPKERFSAEFPKEGPSILRIQQVVRGDSAAYFCASSPISGTYEQYFGPGTRLTVT.

This chain links TRBV25-1 with TRBJ1-2; a weak D match, TRBD1 (5 bases). Germline CDR1 is MGHDK and CDR2 is SYGVNS. The CDR3 runs to 12 residues. V lost 5 bases to trimming and J lost 4 bases, with 8 bases between them. CDR3 sequence (DNA): TGTGCCAGCAGTCCAGGGTTCTATGGCTACACCTTC. Translated, it gives CASSPGFYGYTF.

This clone was seen a few times. The V call is TRBV4-1, the J call TRBJ2-7; D is unresolved. The CDR3 runs to 15 residues. Trimming took 1 base from V and 6 from J, leaving 16 bases between them. Germline CDR1 and CDR2: MGHRA and YSYEKL. Written as DNA, the CDR3 is TGCGCCAGCAGCCAAGTCCTACGCGGATTCCGCGAGCAGTACTTC. It codes for CASSQVLRGFREQYF.

The rearrangement uses TRBV7-9 and TRBJ2-7, with 8 nucleotides matching TRBD2. Germline V gene lookup returns CDR1 SEHNR and CDR2 FQNEAQ (reference sequence). The CDR3 is made up of 13 amino acids. With V trimmed by 5 bases and J by 1 base, 1 base remained unmatched. The DNA for the CDR3 is TGTGCCAGCAGCCGACTAGCGTCCTACGAGCAGTACTTC. Amino acid sequence: CASSRLASYEQYF.

This clone was seen only a few times. The V gene is TRBV4-1, the J gene TRBJ2-2, with 8 bases matching TRBD2. The germline gives CDR1 MGHRA, CDR2 YSYEKL. Unmatched junction bases numbered 6, after V lost 2 bases and J lost 4 bases. CDR3 size: 16 residues. The CDR3 loop reads CASSQPGGPRTGELFF. The CDR3 DNA follows: TGCGCCAGCAGCCAACCGGGGGGGCCGCGCACCGGGGAGCTGTTTTTT.

The chain couples TRBV5-4 to TRBJ2-6, with D tentatively TRBD2 (5 bases). Germline lookup yields CDR1 SGHNT and CDR2 YYREEE (reference sequence). The V end was cut by 3 bases, the J end by 0 bases, with 7 bases between. The CDR3 spans 15 residues. The CDR3, as DNA: TGTGCCAGCAGCTGGGAGAGCTCTGGGGCCAACGTCCTGACTTTC. It codes for CASSWESSGANVLTF.

V is TRBV7-9 and J is TRBJ2-3; 10 nucleotides align to TRBD2. V dropped 5 bases and J dropped 1; count of bases not matched to a gene: 3. CDR1 and CDR2 (germline): SEHNR, FQNEAQ (reference sequence). The CDR3 contains 15 residues. Written as DNA, the CDR3 is TGTGCCAGCAGCGTCCTAGCGGGGGGCACAGATACGCAGTATTTT. Protein: CASSVLAGGTDTQYF.

The V and J genes are TRBV6-1 and TRBJ1-6; possibly TRBD1 for D (6 bases). V lost 3 bases to trimming and J lost 7 bases, with 13 bases between them. CDR1 and CDR2 from the germline V gene are MNHNS and SASEGT. The CDR3 has 15 residues. This CDR3 is CASSERQVWNSPLHF. CDR3 in DNA: TGTGCCAGCAGTGAGCGACAGGTTTGGAATTCACCCCTCCACTTT.

The J gene is TRBJ1-2, the V gene TRBV29-1; a possible D gene is TRBD1 (5 bases). The CDR3 runs 13 residues. The V and J ends lost 6 bases and 0 bases respectively, with 11 bases between them. CDR1 and CDR2 (germline): SQVTM, ANQGSEA. The CDR3 here is CSVAGLTNYGYTF. For the CDR3, the DNA is TGCAGCGTGGCAGGGCTAACTAACTATGGCTACACCTTC.

The sample holds a few counts of this clone. The chain joins TRBV30 to TRBJ2-7; D not certain. Germline loops: CDR1 GTSNPN, CDR2 SVGIG (reference sequence). The CDR3 covers 13 residues. V lost 0 bases to trimming and J lost 7 bases, with 13 bases between them. The chain's CDR3 is CAWSVNLSQEQYF. In DNA form, the CDR3 reads TGTGCCTGGAGTGTAAACCTCAGTCAGGAGCAGTACTTC.

This chain links TRBV30 with TRBJ2-3, with no clear D. Trimming stripped 2 bases from V and 2 bases from J, with 8 bases between. The CDR3 contains 13 residues. CDR1 and CDR2 from the germline V gene are GTSNPN and SVGIG (reference sequence). The CDR3 spells CAWSLGPTDTQYF. The CDR3 DNA reads as TGTGCCTGGAGTCTGGGCCCCACAGATACGCAGTATTTT.

The count of this clone is one. CDR3 DNA: TGTGCCAGCAACCCGGGGGGGTCTGGGGCCAACGTCCTGACTTTC. Its protein product is CASNPGGSGANVLTF. V and J are TRBV28 and TRBJ2-6; 8 bases align to TRBD2. The V gene end was trimmed by 7 bases and the J gene end by 1 base; junction bases not matched to a gene: 3. Germline V gives CDR1 MDHEN, CDR2 SYDVKM. The CDR3 is made up of 15 amino acids.

Points on this clone: The junction does not match germline at one end; this may be a read error. V is TRBV4-1 and J is TRBJ2-7; D uncertain. From germline, CDR1 is MGHRA and CDR2 YSYEKL. This CDR3 is built from 15 residues. CDR3 nucleotide sequence: TGCGCCAGCAGCAAAGATCGGTACGGTACCTCCGGGCAGTACTTC. The encoded protein is CASSKDRYGTSGQYF.

The chain has TRBV4-1 and TRBJ1-4; D might be TRBD1 (6 bases). V lost 4 bases and J 2 bases, leaving 14 bases between the germline ends. The CDR3 covers 16 residues. CDR1 MGHRA and CDR2 YSYEKL come from the germline V gene. CDR3 residues: CASSRGGVYTNEKLFF. For the CDR3, the DNA is TGCGCCAGCAGCCGAGGGGGGGTTTACACTAATGAAAAACTGTTTTTT.

The genes are TRBV7-9 and TRBJ2-1, with 7 positions matching TRBD2. CDR1 is SEHNR, CDR2 FQNEAQ, per germline (reference sequence). The CDR3 loop spans 15 amino acids. V shed 7 bases, J shed 10 bases, and the junction held 16 bases outside the gene matches. For the CDR3, the DNA is TGTGCCAGCAACCAATGGGCTAGCGGTAAAGACGAGCAGTTCTTC. It is translated as CASNQWASGKDEQFF.

The chain carries TRBV9 and TRBJ1-5, with unresolved D. This CDR3 has 13 amino acids. The germline V gene encodes CDR1 SGDLS and CDR2 YYNGEE. V was trimmed by 0 bases and J by 9 bases, leaving 10 bases between them. The CDR3, as DNA: TGTGCCAGCAGCGTAGGGGAGGTCCGGCCCCAGCATTTT. Amino acid sequence: CASSVGEVRPQHF.

This clone was recorded only once. The rearrangement joins TRBV10-3 to TRBJ1-1; D gene ambiguous. V was shortened by 6 bases and J by 3 bases, with 14 bases between the two germline ends. The CDR3 runs to 14 residues. Germline CDR1 ENHRY, CDR2 SYGVKD. The CDR3 region has the DNA TGTGCCATCAGAGCCCGAGGGAGCGACACTGAAGCTTTCTTT. Its protein product is CAIRARGSDTEAFF.

In this sample, this clone turned up once. The V and J genes are TRBV6-5 and TRBJ2-3, with D perhaps matching TRBD2 (6 bases). This CDR3 contains 16 residues. Trimming took 2 bases from V and 1 from J, leaving 13 bases between them. Per the germline V gene, CDR1 is MNHEY and CDR2 is SVGAGI. For the CDR3, the DNA is TGTGCCAGCAGTTACGAGGGAGGCAAGCGCACAGATACGCAGTATTTT. It is translated as CASSYEGGKRTDTQYF.

The CDR3 DNA follows: TGTGCCAGCAGCTTGGAGGGGCACAACACTGAAGCTTTCTTT. The encoded protein is CASSLEGHNTEAFF. The rearrangement links TRBV5-5 to TRBJ1-1; tentatively, D is TRBD1 (5 bases). The germline V and J ends were trimmed by 0 bases and 2 bases, with 8 bases remaining between them. This CDR3 is built from 14 residues. Germline V gene data show CDR1 as SGHKS and CDR2 as YYEKEE (reference sequence).

Note on this clone: One end of the junction does not line up with germline, which may come from a read error. The chain recombines TRBV10-3 with TRBJ1-3, with D possibly matching TRBD1 (5 bases). Germline CDR1 ENHRY, CDR2 SYGVKD. The CDR3 has 16 residues. CDR3: CASSYSGARSGNTIYF. The CDR3 nucleotides read TGTGCCAGCAGTTATAGTGGGGCGAGGTCTGGAAACACCATATATTTT.

The chain is built from TRBV4-1 and TRBJ2-1; 7 bases are shared with TRBD1. This CDR3 region has 12 residues. V dropped 4 bases and J dropped 9; count of bases not matched to a gene: 3. Germline V gives CDR1 MGHRA, CDR2 YSYEKL. The CDR3 protein is CASSLTGAEQFF. The CDR3 DNA reads TGCGCCAGCAGCCTCACAGGGGCTGAGCAGTTCTTC.

The DNA of the CDR3 is TGTGCCAGCAGCTTAGGACTAGCGGGGAACACCGGGGAGCTGTTTTTT. This sequence encodes CASSLGLAGNTGELFF. V is TRBV11-2 and J is TRBJ2-2; TRBD2 matches 10 bases. Trimming cost V 1 base and J 1 base; bases outside gene matches: 0. The CDR3 totals 16 residues. Germline values: CDR1 SGHAT, CDR2 FQNNGV.

The chain recombines TRBV7-9 with TRBJ2-6, with D possibly TRBD1 on 6 matching bases. V dropped 5 bases and J dropped 1 base, with 21 bases sitting between them. CDR1 and CDR2 from the germline V gene are SEHNR and FQNEAQ (reference sequence). CDR3 length equals 19 residues. The CDR3: CASSELIPLTGSGANVLTF. In nucleotides, the CDR3 is TGTGCCAGCAGCGAACTGATCCCCCTAACAGGGTCTGGGGCCAACGTCCTGACTTTC.

V gene TRBV7-9 combines with J gene TRBJ1-1, with 9 bases aligning to TRBD1. CDR1 is SEHNR, CDR2 FQNEAQ, per germline (reference sequence). The CDR3 contains 15 residues. V shed 8 bases, J shed 4 bases, and the junction held 11 bases outside the gene matches. DNA of the CDR3: TGTGCCAGCCAGCCGGGACAGGGTGAGCTCACTGAAGCTTTCTTT. This codes for CASQPGQGELTEAFF.

The genes are TRBV6-1 and TRBJ2-5; TRBD1 aligns across 7 bases. The assigned J gene may be wrong: the sequence end matches TRBJ2-7 better. Germline loops: CDR1 MNHNS, CDR2 SASEGT. This CDR3 region has 14 residues. The CDR3 region is CASSFDRVGYEQYF. Here the CDR3 DNA reads TGTGCCAGCAGTTTCGACAGGGTAGGGTACGAGCAGTACTTC.